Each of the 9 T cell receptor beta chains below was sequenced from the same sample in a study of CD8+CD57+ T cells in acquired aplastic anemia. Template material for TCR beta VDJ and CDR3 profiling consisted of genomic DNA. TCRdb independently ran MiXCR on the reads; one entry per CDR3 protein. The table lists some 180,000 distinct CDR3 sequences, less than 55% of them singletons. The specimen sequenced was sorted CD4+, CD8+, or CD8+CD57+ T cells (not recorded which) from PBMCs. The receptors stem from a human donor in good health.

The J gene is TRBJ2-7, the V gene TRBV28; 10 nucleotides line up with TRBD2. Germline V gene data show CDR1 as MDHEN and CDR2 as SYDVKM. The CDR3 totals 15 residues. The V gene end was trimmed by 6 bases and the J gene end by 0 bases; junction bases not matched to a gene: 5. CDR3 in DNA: TGTGCCAGCAGCACGCCTAGCGGGAGCTCCTACGAGCAGTACTTC. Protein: CASSTPSGSSYEQYF.

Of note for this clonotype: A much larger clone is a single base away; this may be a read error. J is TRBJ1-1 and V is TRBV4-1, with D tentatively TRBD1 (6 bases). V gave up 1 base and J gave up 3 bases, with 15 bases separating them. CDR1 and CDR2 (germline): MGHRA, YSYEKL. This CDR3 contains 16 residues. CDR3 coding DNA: TGCGCCAGCAGCCAAGCCCCCCAGGGGCGGGACACTGAAGCTTTCTTT. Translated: CASSQAPQGRDTEAFF.

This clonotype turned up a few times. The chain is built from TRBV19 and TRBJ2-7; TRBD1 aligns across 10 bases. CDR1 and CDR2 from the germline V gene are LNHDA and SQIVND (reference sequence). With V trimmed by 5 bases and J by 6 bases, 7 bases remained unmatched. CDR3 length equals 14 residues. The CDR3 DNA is TGTGCCAGTAGTCACCGGGACAGGGGATCCGAGCAGTACTTC. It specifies CASSHRDRGSEQYF.

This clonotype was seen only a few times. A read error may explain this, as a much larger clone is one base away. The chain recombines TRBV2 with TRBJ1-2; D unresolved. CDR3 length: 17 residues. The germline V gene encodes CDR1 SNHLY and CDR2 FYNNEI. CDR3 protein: CASSARGHAQSKYGYTF. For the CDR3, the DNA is TGTGCCAGCAGTGCCCGAGGGCATGCGCAATCTAAATATGGCTACACCTTC. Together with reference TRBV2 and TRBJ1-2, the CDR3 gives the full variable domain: EPEVTQTPSHQVTQMGQEVILRCVPISNHLYFYWYRQILGQKVEFLVSFYNNEISEKSEIFDDQFSVERPDGSNFTLKIRSTKLEDSAMYFCASSARGHAQSKYGYTFGSGTRLTVV.

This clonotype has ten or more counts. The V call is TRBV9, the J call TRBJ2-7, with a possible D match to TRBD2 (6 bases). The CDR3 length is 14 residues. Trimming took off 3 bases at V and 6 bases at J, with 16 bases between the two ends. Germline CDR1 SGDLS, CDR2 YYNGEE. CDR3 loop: CASSGGSGGLEQYF. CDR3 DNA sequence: TGTGCCAGCAGCGGGGGTAGTGGAGGGCTCGAGCAGTACTTC.

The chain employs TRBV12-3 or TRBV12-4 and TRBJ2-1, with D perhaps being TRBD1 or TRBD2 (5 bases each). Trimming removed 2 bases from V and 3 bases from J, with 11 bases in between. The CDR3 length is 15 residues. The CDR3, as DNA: TGTGCCAGCAGTTTACGGGGCTGCTACTACAATGAGCAGTTCTTC. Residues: CASSLRGCYYNEQFF.

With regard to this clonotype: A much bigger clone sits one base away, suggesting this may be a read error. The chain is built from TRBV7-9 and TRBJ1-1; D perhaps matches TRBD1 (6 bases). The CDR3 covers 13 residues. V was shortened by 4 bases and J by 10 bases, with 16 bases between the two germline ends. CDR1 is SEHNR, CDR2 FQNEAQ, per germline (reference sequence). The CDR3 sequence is CASSYRAESVAFF. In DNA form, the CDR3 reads TGTGCCAGCAGCTACAGGGCCGAGAGTGTAGCTTTCTTT.

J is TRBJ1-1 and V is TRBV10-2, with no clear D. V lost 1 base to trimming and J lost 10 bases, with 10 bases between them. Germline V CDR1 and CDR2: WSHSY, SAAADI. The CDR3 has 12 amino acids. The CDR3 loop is CASSEYSTAAFF. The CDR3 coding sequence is TGCGCCAGCAGTGAGTATTCAACCGCAGCTTTCTTT.

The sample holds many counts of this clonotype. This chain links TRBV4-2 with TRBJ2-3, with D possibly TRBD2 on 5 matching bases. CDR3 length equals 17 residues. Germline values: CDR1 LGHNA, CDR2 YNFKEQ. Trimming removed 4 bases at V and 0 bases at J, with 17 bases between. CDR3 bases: TGTGCCAGCAGCCTAAGAGAGGGCGGGTCTAGCACAGATACGCAGTATTTT. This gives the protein CASSLREGGSSTDTQYF.